This TCR beta chain was profiled in a study of metastatic and nonmetastatic thyroid tumors. Authors' methods: It was from CDR3 differences across clinicopathological groups that a distant-metastasis classifier for papillary thyroid cancer was built. TCRdb re-clonotyped the PCR reads via MiXCR. TCRdb's processing, not the authors', yielded these V and J calls. The table records 25,000 to 35,000 clones, 25% to 30% of them present only once. Nobody among the patients had been given any treatment before thyroid surgery. Regarding this clone: As yet, its antigen is unknown.

Overall study findings and caveats: Significantly higher TCR beta diversity was reportedly seen in malignant thyroid tumors than benign nodules, in blood and tumor.

The receptor was isolated from a female donor with papillary thyroid cancer or a benign thyroid nodule (not recorded which). Some clones in this sample may be carry-over from other donors' samples. Specimen: blood.

CDR3 DNA sequence: TGTGCCAGCAGTTTAAAACCTGGGACACCCCTCCACTTT. Translated, it gives CASSLKPGTPLHF. This chain links TRBV12-3 or TRBV12-4 with TRBJ1-6; no firm D call. V lost 2 bases, J lost 11 bases, and 10 bases lay in between. The CDR3 extends over 13 amino acids.